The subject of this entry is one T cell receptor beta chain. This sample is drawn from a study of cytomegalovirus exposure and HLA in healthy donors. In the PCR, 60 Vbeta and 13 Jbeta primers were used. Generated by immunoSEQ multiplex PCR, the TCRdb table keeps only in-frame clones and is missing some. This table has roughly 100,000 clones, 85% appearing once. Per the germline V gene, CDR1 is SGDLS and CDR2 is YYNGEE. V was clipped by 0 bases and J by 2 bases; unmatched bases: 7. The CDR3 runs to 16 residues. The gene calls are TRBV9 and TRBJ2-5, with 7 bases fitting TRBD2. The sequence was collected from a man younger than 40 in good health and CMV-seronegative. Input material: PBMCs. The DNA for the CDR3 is TGTGCCAGCAGCGTAGGGAGGTCGGGGGGTCAAGAGACCCAGTACTTC. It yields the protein CASSVGRSGGQETQYF.